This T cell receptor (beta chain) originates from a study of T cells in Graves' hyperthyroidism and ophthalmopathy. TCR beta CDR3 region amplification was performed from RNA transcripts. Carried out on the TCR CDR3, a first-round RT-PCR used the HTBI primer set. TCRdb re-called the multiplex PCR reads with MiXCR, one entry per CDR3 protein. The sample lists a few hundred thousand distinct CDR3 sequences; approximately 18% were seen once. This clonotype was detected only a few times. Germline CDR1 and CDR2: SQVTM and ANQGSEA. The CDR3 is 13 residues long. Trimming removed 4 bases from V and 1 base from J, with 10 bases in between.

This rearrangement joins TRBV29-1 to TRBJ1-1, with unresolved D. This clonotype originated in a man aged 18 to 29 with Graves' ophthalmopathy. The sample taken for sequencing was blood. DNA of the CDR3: TGCAGCGTTGTCGCGACCGCGAACACTGAAGCTTTCTTT. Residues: CSVVATANTEAFF.